The 17 T cell receptor beta chains below were found in one sample sequenced in a study of T cells after somatic rescue of genetic block. Generated by immunoSEQ multiplex PCR, the TCRdb table keeps only in-frame clones and is missing some. The sample contains roughly 70,000 clones, about 92% of which appear only once. Sequenced material: peripheral blood mononuclear cells (PBMCs). The receptors were gathered from a man between 40 and 49 years old.

The genes are TRBV18 and TRBJ2-1; TRBD1 matches at 10 bases. This CDR3 contains 15 residues. The germline CDR1 and CDR2 sequences are KGHSH and LQKENI. V lost 10 bases to trimming and J lost 1 base; unmatched junction nucleotides: 7. CDR3 amino acids: CATQMGQGSYNEQFF. CDR3 nucleotide sequence: TGTGCCACCCAAATGGGACAGGGGTCCTACAATGAGCAGTTCTTC. The whole variable domain, remainder taken from reference TRBV18 and TRBJ2-1, is NAGVMQNPRHLVRRRGQEARLRCSPMKGHSHVYWYRQLPEEGLKFMVYLQKENIIDESGMPKERFSAEFPKEGPSILRIQQVVRGDSAAYFCATQMGQGSYNEQFFGPGTRLTVL.

This chain connects TRBV5-6 to TRBJ2-1; 13 positions agree with TRBD2. This CDR3 region has 16 residues. V was pared by 3 bases and J by 8 bases, with 8 bases of the junction left unmatched. Germline loops: CDR1 SGHDT, CDR2 YYEEEE. The DNA of the CDR3 is TGTGCCAGCAGCTCACTAGCGGGGGGGCCAGGGGATGAGCAGTTCTTC. The encoded protein is CASSSLAGGPGDEQFF.

The V gene is TRBV23-1, the J gene TRBJ1-1; TRBD1 is a possible D gene (5 bases). TRBV23-1 is labeled an ORF, and its function is uncertain. There are 16 residues in the CDR3. Trimming left V 0 bases short and J 6 bases short, with 17 bases between. CDR3 bases: TGCGCCAGCAGTCAATCCCAATGGGGCTGGGAACCTGAAGCTTTCTTT. Amino acid sequence: CASSQSQWGWEPEAFF.

The chain links TRBV6-5 to TRBJ2-1; 10 bases align to TRBD1. Germline values: CDR1 MNHEY, CDR2 SVGAGI. Trimming at V came to 6 bases and at J to 5 bases, leaving 7 bases not matched to a gene. CDR3 size: 15 residues. In DNA, the CDR3 is TGTGCCAGCAGACCGGACAGGGGGGGTAACAATGAGCAGTTCTTC. Its translation: CASRPDRGGNNEQFF.

The chain has TRBV7-9 and TRBJ1-6; D is unclear. The CDR3 runs to 12 residues. Germline assignment: CDR1 SEHNR and CDR2 FQNEAQ (reference sequence). Trimming pared 1 base from V and 7 bases from J, leaving 2 bases between. The CDR3 loop is CASSLGNSPLHF. The CDR3 DNA follows: TGTGCCAGCAGCTTAGGGAATTCACCCCTCCACTTT.

The chain joins TRBV14 to TRBJ2-3; 7 bases are shared with TRBD2. V gave up 4 bases and J gave up 2 bases; unmatched junction bases: 12. Germline V lookup: CDR1 SGHDN, CDR2 FVKESK. This CDR3 contains 17 residues. The CDR3 sequence is CASSRIRASGATDTQYF. The CDR3, as DNA: TGTGCCAGCAGCCGAATACGGGCTAGCGGAGCCACAGATACGCAGTATTTT. The complete variable domain, with remaining parts taken from reference TRBV14 and TRBJ2-3, reads EAGVTQFPSHSVIEKGQTVTLRCDPISGHDNLYWYRRVMGKEIKFLLHFVKESKQDESGMPNNRFLAERTGGTYSTLKVQPAELEDSGVYFCASSRIRASGATDTQYFGPGTRLTVL.

In its sample, this clone was seen a few times. The chain employs TRBV7-8 and TRBJ1-4; the D gene is possibly TRBD1 (5 bases). The V end was cut by 5 bases, the J end by 13 bases, with 14 bases between. Germline V CDR1 and CDR2: SGHVS, FQNEAQ. The CDR3 sequence is 12 residues long. CDR3: CASSRRAEGLFF. The CDR3 DNA reads as TGTGCCAGCAGCCGCAGGGCCGAGGGACTGTTTTTT.

This clone appeared a few times. The genes are TRBV7-2 and TRBJ2-2; 9 bases align to TRBD2. The CDR3 runs to 15 residues. Looked up from germline, CDR1 is SGHTA and CDR2 is FQGNSA. The V segment lost 3 bases and the J segment 5 bases; nucleotides outside the gene matches: 4. In nucleotides, the CDR3 is TGTGCCAGCAGCTTTACTAGCGGGTTGACCGGGGAGCTGTTTTTT. Encoded protein: CASSFTSGLTGELFF.

This chain connects TRBV11-2 to TRBJ2-7; the D is unclear. The CDR3 length is 14 residues. Trimming removed 5 bases from V and 3 bases from J, with 14 bases in between. Per germline, CDR1 SGHAT and CDR2 FQNNGV. In DNA, the CDR3 is TGTGCCAGCAGCAGTCGGTGGGCCGACTACGAGCAGTACTTC. Protein sequence: CASSSRWADYEQYF.

The gene calls are TRBV9 and TRBJ2-3, with unresolved D. V shed 2 bases and J shed 0 bases, with 4 bases lying between them. This CDR3 has 13 residues. CDR1 is SGDLS, CDR2 YYNGEE, per germline. The CDR3 DNA sequence: TGTGCCAGCAGCGTTCTTAGCACAGATACGCAGTATTTT. Translating it yields CASSVLSTDTQYF.

This clone is a singleton in its sample. The chain recombines TRBV11-2 with TRBJ2-2; D may correspond to TRBD1 or TRBD2 (5 bases each). This CDR3 contains 15 residues. Per germline, CDR1 SGHAT and CDR2 FQNNGV. Trimming shortened V by 1 base and J by 7 bases, and 13 bases separated the two germline ends. The CDR3 coding sequence is TGTGCCAGCAGCTTAGGAGGTTGGGGGAACGGGGAGCTGTTTTTT. It yields the protein CASSLGGWGNGELFF.

V and J are TRBV19 and TRBJ2-7, with 8 bases matching TRBD1. V dropped 6 bases and J dropped 2; count of bases not matched to a gene: 0. Germline loops: CDR1 LNHDA, CDR2 SQIVND (reference sequence). This CDR3 comprises 12 residues. The CDR3 reads CASRGQAYEQYF. The CDR3 DNA is TGTGCCAGTAGGGGACAGGCCTACGAGCAGTACTTC. Complete variable domain (other parts from reference TRBV19 and TRBJ2-7): DGGITQSPKYLFRKEGQNVTLSCEQNLNHDAMYWYRQDPGQGLRLIYYSQIVNDFQKGDIAEGYSVSREKKESFPLTVTSAQKNPTAFYLCASRGQAYEQYFGPGTRLTVT.

The J gene is TRBJ2-1, the V gene TRBV27, with TRBD2 matching over 8 bases. The germline V gene encodes CDR1 MNHEY and CDR2 SMNVEV (reference sequence). This CDR3 region has 18 residues. V shed 5 bases, J shed 0 bases, and the junction held 12 bases outside the gene matches. The CDR3 coding sequence is TGTGCCAGCAGTCACCCCCCGGGAGGGGTGGGCTCCTACAATGAGCAGTTCTTC. Protein: CASSHPPGGVGSYNEQFF.

The chain employs TRBV18 and TRBJ2-2; the match to TRBD2 covers 10 bases. V gave up 8 bases and J gave up 5 bases; unmatched junction bases: 5. This CDR3 is built from 14 residues. Germline V gene sequence: CDR1 KGHSH, CDR2 LQKENI. CDR3 sequence (DNA): TGTGCCAGCGGAGAACTAGCGGGGACCGGGGAGCTGTTTTTT. It is translated as CASGELAGTGELFF.

This chain links TRBV6-1 with TRBJ1-1; D perhaps matches TRBD1 (5 bases). The CDR3 has 14 amino acids. CDR1 MNHNS and CDR2 SASEGT come from the germline V gene. The V gene lost 6 bases and the J gene lost 0 bases, with 11 bases spanning the gap. CDR3 protein: CASRPRDVNTEAFF. CDR3 nucleotide sequence: TGTGCCAGCAGACCCAGGGATGTGAACACTGAAGCTTTCTTT.

In DNA form, the CDR3 reads TGTGCCAGCATCTCGCCTAGCGGATACAATGAGCAGTTCTTC. It specifies CASISPSGYNEQFF. This chain connects TRBV28 to TRBJ2-1, with TRBD2 matching over 7 bases. Germline V gives CDR1 MDHEN, CDR2 SYDVKM. CDR3 size: 14 residues. Unmatched junction bases numbered 7, after V lost 7 bases and J lost 4 bases. The entire variable domain, with the rest obtained from reference TRBV28 and TRBJ2-1, is as follows: DVKVTQSSRYLVKRTGEKVFLECVQDMDHENMFWYRQDPGLGLRLIYFSYDVKMKEKGDIPEGYSVSREKKERFSLILESASTNQTSMYLCASISPSGYNEQFFGPGTRLTVL.

This sequence joins TRBV7-2 and TRBJ1-4; D remains unclear. Germline-derived CDR1 and CDR2 are SGHTA and FQGNSA. V was pared by 6 bases and J by 0 bases, with 11 bases between. This CDR3 has 15 amino acids. CDR3 nucleotide sequence: TGTGCCAGCAGTCTATCCGGGACAACTAATGAAAAACTGTTTTTT. Translated: CASSLSGTTNEKLFF.